These 7 T cell receptor beta chains were all obtained from the same sample, sequenced in a study of radiotherapy plus CTLA-4 blockade in lung cancer. Some clones are missing from TCRdb's copy, which holds only in-frame ones; the method was immunoSEQ multiplex PCR. The profile shows about 60,000 clones, about 83% of them singletons. The starting material was peripheral blood, obtained from a patient treated with radiotherapy plus ipilimumab. Receptors originate from a human donor with non-small cell lung cancer who had a partial response to radiotherapy plus ipilimumab.

The CDR3 DNA reads TGTGCCAGCTCACAGAAATCTCAGGGCACCGCGGATAATTCACCCCTCCACTTT. Its protein is CASSQKSQGTADNSPLHF. V gene TRBV18 combines with J gene TRBJ1-6; TRBD1 is a possible D gene (5 bases). The germline CDR1 and CDR2 sequences are KGHSH and LQKENI. Trimming stripped 4 bases from V and 5 bases from J, with 21 bases between. The CDR3 length is 18 residues.

The chain carries TRBV18 and TRBJ2-1; maybe TRBD1 (5 bases). Germline CDR1 and CDR2: KGHSH and LQKENI. Trimming took off 3 bases at V and 0 bases at J, with 6 bases between the two ends. This CDR3 contains 14 residues. The CDR3 region is CASSPGASYNEQFF. Here the CDR3 DNA reads TGTGCCAGCTCACCTGGGGCCTCCTACAATGAGCAGTTCTTC.

The V and J genes are TRBV6-6 and TRBJ2-7; possibly TRBD1 for D (6 bases). The CDR3 spans 14 residues. Germline V lookup: CDR1 MNHNY, CDR2 SVGAGI (reference sequence). V was clipped by 6 bases and J by 0 bases, with 12 bases between them. CDR3 region: CASRKAGASYEQYF. CDR3 DNA: TGTGCCAGCAGAAAAGCAGGGGCCTCCTACGAGCAGTACTTC.

This chain uses TRBV4-1 with TRBJ1-3; D is possibly TRBD1 (5 bases). Germline V lookup: CDR1 MGHRA, CDR2 YSYEKL. The V and J ends lost 1 base and 2 bases respectively, with 21 bases between them. This CDR3 contains 19 residues. CDR3 DNA sequence: TGCGCCAGCAGCCAAGGCCCCGCAAGGGGCAAGGTTACTGGAAACACCATATATTTT. Encoded protein: CASSQGPARGKVTGNTIYF.

The V and J genes are TRBV19 and TRBJ1-5; tentative D call: TRBD1 (6 bases). The germline V gene encodes CDR1 LNHDA and CDR2 SQIVND (reference sequence). V lost 6 bases and J lost 3, with 12 bases in between. The CDR3 totals 14 residues. For the CDR3, the DNA is TGTGCCAGTAGCCGCCGGGACAACAATCAGCCCCAGCATTTT. Amino acid sequence: CASSRRDNNQPQHF.

The chain recombines TRBV9 with TRBJ2-7; 7 bases align to TRBD2. The length of the CDR3 is 15 residues. CDR1 is SGDLS, CDR2 YYNGEE, per germline. The V and J ends lost 2 bases and 7 bases, in that order; junction bases with no gene match: 12. The CDR3 is CASSVRDYGLGEQYF. CDR3 bases: TGTGCCAGCAGCGTCAGGGACTATGGGTTGGGGGAGCAGTACTTC.

The gene calls are TRBV5-1 and TRBJ1-2; D not resolved. Germline CDR1 SGHRS, CDR2 YFSETQ. Trimming stripped 5 bases from V and 1 base from J, with 9 bases between. The CDR3 consists of 13 residues. The CDR3 sequence: CASRSQDNYGYTF. The CDR3 coding sequence is TGCGCCAGCAGATCTCAGGATAACTATGGCTACACCTTC.